This TCR beta chain was sequenced in a study of T cell changes during pregnancy in multiple sclerosis. TCRdb's copy holds only in-frame clones and misses some; the assay was immunoSEQ multiplex PCR. The data hold tens of thousands of clones, with roughly 93% observed a single time. The trim removed 6 bases at V and 8 bases at J, leaving 10 bases unmatched. The length of the CDR3 is 13 residues. The V gene's germline CDR1 is SGHDT and CDR2 YYEEEE. The J gene is TRBJ1-2, the V gene TRBV5-6; 7 nucleotides align to TRBD1. Source: peripheral blood, taken after pregnancy. The TCR originated in a female donor with multiple sclerosis, enrolled in a pregnancy study. The CDR3 loop reads CASNNQGVVGYTF. The CDR3 nucleotides read TGTGCCAGCAACAATCAGGGGGTTGTAGGCTACACCTTC.